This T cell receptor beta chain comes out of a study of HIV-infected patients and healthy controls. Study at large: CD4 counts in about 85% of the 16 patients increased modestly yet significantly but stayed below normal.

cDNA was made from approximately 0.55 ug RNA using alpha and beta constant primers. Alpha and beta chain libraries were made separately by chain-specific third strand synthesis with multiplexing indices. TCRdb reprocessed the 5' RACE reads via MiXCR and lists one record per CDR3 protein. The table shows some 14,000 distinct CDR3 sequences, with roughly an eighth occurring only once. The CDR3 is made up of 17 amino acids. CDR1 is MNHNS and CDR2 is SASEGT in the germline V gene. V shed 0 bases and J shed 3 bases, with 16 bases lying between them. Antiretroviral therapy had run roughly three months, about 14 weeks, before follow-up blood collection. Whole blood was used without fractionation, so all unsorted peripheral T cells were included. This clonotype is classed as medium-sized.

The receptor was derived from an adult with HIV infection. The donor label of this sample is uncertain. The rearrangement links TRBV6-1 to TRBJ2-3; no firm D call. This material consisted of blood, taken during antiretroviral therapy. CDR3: CASSEAPAARRTDTQYF. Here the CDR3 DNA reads TGTGCCAGCAGTGAAGCGCCGGCTGCCCGACGAACAGATACGCAGTATTTT.